Listed here are 4 T cell receptor beta chains from one sample, sequenced in a study of shared clonotypes between healthy human individuals (dated by TCRdb to 2018 to 2020). The library came from the immunoSEQ multiplex PCR assay. The table comes from immuneACCESS by way of TCRdb, which keeps in-frame sequences with V and J called. Part of the clones is missing from these tables; in studies checked, under half for an unresolved V gene and the rest for unknown reasons. For this sample the table gives about 480,000 clones, of which approximately 79% were detected only once. Together, the top ten hold 10% to 15% of the sample. Sequences were obtained from PBMCs. Every receptor here comes from a woman in her 40s in good health. Some clones in this sample may be carry-over from other donors' samples.

This chain connects TRBV2 to TRBJ2-2; TRBD1 is a possible D gene (5 bases). The CDR3 is 14 residues long. Trimming left V 6 bases short and J 0 bases short, with 8 bases between. Germline V gives CDR1 SNHLY, CDR2 FYNNEI. The CDR3 protein is CASRTGPNTGELFF. The DNA of the CDR3 is TGTGCCAGCAGAACAGGTCCGAACACCGGGGAGCTGTTTTTT.

This clone was seen once. The chain has TRBV28 and TRBJ1-5; TRBD1 is a possible D gene (5 bases). Germline V gene data show CDR1 as MDHEN and CDR2 as SYDVKM. V was clipped by 1 base and J by 2 bases, with 15 bases between them. The CDR3 loop spans 17 amino acids. The CDR3 loop reads CASSLSGLEGGNQPQHF. In nucleotides, the CDR3 is TGTGCCAGCAGTTTATCGGGGTTAGAAGGGGGCAATCAGCCCCAGCATTTT.

The chain couples TRBV9 to TRBJ1-3; D is ambiguous. The germline V and J ends were trimmed by 4 bases and 0 bases, with 14 bases remaining between them. The CDR3 runs to 16 residues. The germline gives CDR1 SGDLS, CDR2 YYNGEE. CDR3 sequence: CASSPDVLYSGNTIYF. Here the CDR3 DNA reads TGTGCCAGCAGCCCCGACGTGCTTTACTCTGGAAACACCATATATTTT.

This rearrangement joins TRBV5-1 to TRBJ1-1; no definite D call. From germline, CDR1 is SGHRS and CDR2 YFSETQ. This CDR3 is built from 14 residues. Trimming shortened V by 3 bases and J by 10 bases, and 19 bases separated the two germline ends. The CDR3 loop is CASSSAVEGGRAFF. DNA of the CDR3: TGCGCCAGCAGCTCGGCCGTGGAGGGAGGGAGAGCTTTCTTT.